This TCR beta chain was recorded in a study of spatial heterogeneity in lung cancer. Overall study: PBMC samples from follow-up, when available, were sequenced at a median of approximately two years post-resection. Beta-chain sequences consistently outnumbered alpha-chain sequences in detection.

CDR3 size: 13 residues. Germline CDR1 is MNHEY and CDR2 is SVGAGI. Unmatched junction bases numbered 3, after V lost 5 bases and J lost 2 bases. A distinct unique molecular identifier was carried by each TCR cDNA molecule. TCRdb reanalysed the 5' RACE reads using MiXCR and keeps one entry per CDR3 protein. The data show 110,000 or so distinct CDR3 sequences, with approximately 11% seen just once and 20% to 25% held by the top ten. This clonotype was observed many times. Regarding time point: blood at routine non-recurrence follow-up after resection. Unsorted whole RNA from tumor, nontumor lung or frozen PBMC underwent sequencing.

The sequences come from PBMCs, collected at follow-up. The chain employs TRBV6-5 and TRBJ2-7, with 7 bases matching TRBD1. The sequence came from a female donor with early-stage non-small cell lung cancer. CDR3 coding DNA: TGTGCCAGCAGTAAGGGACAGCCCTACGAGCAGTACGTC. Amino acids: CASSKGQPYEQYV.